The 7 T cell receptor beta chains below come from one sample, sequenced in a study of graft-versus-host responses after intestinal transplantation. Graft samples were processed, releasing intraepithelial and lamina propria lymphocytes. Sequencing used immunoSEQ multiplex PCR; TCRdb keeps in-frame clones, though not all of them. Here the sample spans some 15,000 clones, 77% being singletons. Here the sequenced sample was ileum tissue, taken 27 days after intestinal transplant. Receptors originate from a human patient who received an intestinal transplant, so some T cells may come from the graft donor.

This chain uses TRBV5-4 with TRBJ2-3; the D is unclear. Deletions cut 1 base from V and 7 bases from J, with 10 bases between. This CDR3 has 13 residues. Germline V gene sequence: CDR1 SGHNT, CDR2 YYREEE (reference sequence). The CDR3 bases are TGTGCCAGCAGCTTGTGGTCGGTGAATACGCAGTATTTT. The encoded protein is CASSLWSVNTQYF.

This chain uses TRBV29-1 with TRBJ2-1; D is perhaps TRBD2 (5 bases). This CDR3 contains 12 residues. V gave up 4 bases and J gave up 3 bases, with 7 bases separating them. The germline V gene encodes CDR1 SQVTM and CDR2 ANQGSEA. The CDR3 region is CSVGRDYNEQFF. The CDR3 region has the DNA TGCAGCGTTGGCCGGGACTACAATGAGCAGTTCTTC.

J is TRBJ2-7 and V is TRBV18; 9 positions match TRBD1. The CDR3 totals 13 residues. V was pared by 5 bases and J by 2 bases, with 1 base of the junction left unmatched. Germline V gives CDR1 KGHSH, CDR2 LQKENI. CDR3 nucleotides: TGTGCCAGCTCAGGGGACAGGGCCTACGAGCAGTACGTC. This codes for CASSGDRAYEQYV.

The chain couples TRBV5-5 to TRBJ2-7; 14 nucleotides agree with TRBD2. With V trimmed by 4 bases and J by 5 bases, 14 bases remained unmatched. The germline V gene encodes CDR1 SGHKS and CDR2 YYEKEE (reference sequence). The CDR3 sequence is 18 residues long. CDR3 region: CASSPGLAGAAHADEQYV. CDR3 in DNA: TGTGCCAGCAGCCCGGGACTAGCGGGGGCCGCCCACGCGGACGAGCAGTACGTC.

The chain couples TRBV5-6 to TRBJ2-3; D possibly corresponds to TRBD2 (6 bases). V gave up 2 bases and J gave up 6 bases, with 16 bases separating them. Germline V gives CDR1 SGHDT, CDR2 YYEEEE. The CDR3 has 15 residues. CDR3 region: CASSFDPSAVDTQYF. The CDR3 nucleotides read TGTGCCAGCAGCTTTGATCCTAGCGCCGTCGATACGCAGTATTTT.

The rearrangement links TRBV2 to TRBJ2-5, with 9 bases fitting TRBD2. There are 15 residues in the CDR3. V lost 7 bases, J lost 2 bases, and 8 bases stayed unmatched. The germline V gene has CDR1 SNHLY and CDR2 FYNNEI. The CDR3 DNA follows: TGTGCCAGCACCGGTATAGCGGGGGAGCAAGAGACCCAGTACTTC. Its translation is CASTGIAGEQETQYF.

The rearrangement links TRBV28 to TRBJ2-5, with 9 bases identical to TRBD2. The germline V gene has CDR1 MDHEN and CDR2 SYDVKM. The CDR3 extends over 16 amino acids. J lost 5 bases, V lost 5 bases, and 12 bases had no gene match. The CDR3 coding sequence is TGTGCCAGCAGTCTTCGGGGGCGGGGGGGCCTGGAGACCCAGTACTTC. Residues: CASSLRGRGGLETQYF.